These 20 T cell receptor beta chains share one sample of origin, sequenced in a study of T-cell memory formation after mild COVID-19. TCRdb re-derived calls from the 5' RACE reads in MiXCR, one entry per CDR3 protein. This table holds about 27,000 distinct CDR3 sequences, around 7.2% found once. Material: PBMCs or a T cell subset sorted from them (not recorded which). These receptors were taken from an adult woman who had mild COVID-19 (a few samples of this study predate the infection). Cell type and time point are not known.

The table lists this clonotype with a few counts. V is TRBV30 and J is TRBJ2-5; 7 nucleotides line up with TRBD2. V shed 2 bases and J 5 bases; nucleotides not matched to a gene: 8. CDR3 length: 14 amino acids. Germline V gives CDR1 GTSNPN, CDR2 SVGIG (reference sequence). The CDR3: CAWSLGGYGETQYF. In DNA form, the CDR3 reads TGTGCCTGGAGTCTCGGGGGGTATGGGGAGACCCAGTACTTC.

The sample holds many counts of this clonotype. The chain carries TRBV6-2 or TRBV6-3 and TRBJ2-7; TRBD2 is a possible D gene (5 bases). The CDR3 sequence is 15 residues long. Germline CDR1 MNHEY, CDR2 SVGEGT. The germline V and J ends were trimmed by 0 bases and 6 bases, with 15 bases remaining between them. The CDR3 DNA sequence: TGTGCCAGCAGTTACTCTAGCGAGGGAAGCGTCGAGCAGTACTTC. Amino acid sequence: CASSYSSEGSVEQYF.

This clonotype was recorded many times. The chain has TRBV21-1 and TRBJ1-2; the D call of TRBD1 is as the table states it, not checked on the DNA. TRBV21-1 is assigned pseudogene status. CDR3 length: 15 residues. The CDR3 bases are TGTGCCAGCAGCAAATTTGGGGGGACAGGTGATGGCTACACCTTC. Translating it yields CASSKFGGTGDGYTF.

This clonotype was picked up many times. The chain is built from TRBV5-1 and TRBJ2-3; 12 nucleotides match TRBD2. Germline trimming cut 3 bases from V and 0 bases from J; bases unmatched to any gene: 5. The CDR3 runs 17 residues. Per the germline V gene, CDR1 is SGHRS and CDR2 is YFSETQ. The CDR3 DNA reads as TGCGCCAGCAGCTCTGGGACTAGCGGGCCTAGCACAGATACGCAGTATTTT. As protein: CASSSGTSGPSTDTQYF.

The chain links TRBV4-2 to TRBJ2-7, with a weak D call TRBD1 (6 bases). Germline V gives CDR1 LGHNA, CDR2 YNFKEQ. The CDR3 is 13 amino acids. Trimming pared 2 bases from V and 1 base from J, leaving 6 bases between. CDR3 sequence: CASSQTGSYEQYF. The CDR3 DNA is TGTGCCAGCAGCCAAACAGGGTCCTACGAGCAGTACTTC.

This clonotype was seen repeatedly, ten times or more. This chain links TRBV28 with TRBJ2-7, with TRBD1 identical over 8 bases. The CDR3 runs to 12 residues. The V gene's germline CDR1 is MDHEN and CDR2 SYDVKM. The V gene end was trimmed by 10 bases and the J gene end by 4 bases; junction bases not matched to a gene: 6. CDR3 nucleotides: TGTGCCATCATGGGACAGGCGTACGAGCAGTACTTC. Protein sequence: CAIMGQAYEQYF. Complete variable domain (other parts from reference TRBV28 and TRBJ2-7): DVKVTQSSRYLVKRTGEKVFLECVQDMDHENMFWYRQDPGLGLRLIYFSYDVKMKEKGDIPEGYSVSREKKERFSLILESASTNQTSMYLCAIMGQAYEQYFGPGTRLTVT.

This clonotype was picked up many times. V and J are TRBV24-1 and TRBJ2-1; 7 nucleotides line up with TRBD2. CDR3 size: 18 residues. CDR1 and CDR2 (germline): KGHDR, SFDVKD. V shed 5 bases, J shed 0 bases, and the junction held 12 bases outside the gene matches. The CDR3 sequence: CATSAWASGLPSYNEQFF. In nucleotides, the CDR3 is TGTGCCACCAGTGCCTGGGCTAGCGGCCTTCCCTCCTACAATGAGCAGTTCTTC.

This clonotype was counted many times. The rearrangement uses TRBV23-1 and TRBJ2-5, with D perhaps matching TRBD2 (6 bases). TRBV23-1 is given ORF status, its function remaining uncertain. Trimming took 4 bases from V and 5 from J, leaving 20 bases between them. The CDR3 spans 16 residues. CDR3 bases: TGCGCCAGCAGTCGAAGACAACGGGGGAGCTGGGAGACCCAGTACTTC. Its translation is CASSRRQRGSWETQYF.

This clonotype was found many times. The gene calls are TRBV4-2 and TRBJ2-5; possible D gene TRBD2, 6 bases. V was pared by 0 bases and J by 2 bases, with 10 bases between. The CDR3 consists of 15 residues. Germline V gene sequence: CDR1 LGHNA, CDR2 YNFKEQ. The CDR3 loop reads CASSQELAAQETQYF. For the CDR3, the DNA is TGTGCCAGCAGCCAAGAACTAGCAGCTCAAGAGACCCAGTACTTC.

The chain is built from TRBV24-1 and TRBJ2-2, with D perhaps matching TRBD1 (6 bases). CDR3 size: 16 residues. V lost 0 bases and J lost 3, with 10 bases in between. The germline CDR1 and CDR2 sequences are KGHDR and SFDVKD. This CDR3 reads CATSDLGAGDTGELFF. CDR3 nucleotide sequence: TGTGCCACCAGTGATTTGGGGGCAGGGGACACCGGGGAGCTGTTTTTT.

This clonotype was seen repeatedly, ten times or more. The rearrangement joins TRBV7-3 to TRBJ2-1; weak D call: TRBD2 (6 bases). This CDR3 has 15 amino acids. V was shortened by 7 bases and J by 5 bases, with 18 bases between the two germline ends. Germline loops: CDR1 SGHTA, CDR2 FQGTGA. This CDR3 is CASITGGTCNNEQFF. The CDR3, as DNA: TGTGCCAGCATTACTGGCGGGACTTGCAACAATGAGCAGTTCTTC.

This clonotype was picked up many times. The chain's CDR3 is CASSSFTRTGGTEAFF. CDR3 bases: TGTGCCAGCAGCTCATTCACCCGGACAGGGGGCACTGAAGCTTTCTTT. The rearrangement links TRBV7-9 to TRBJ1-1, with 10 bases fitting TRBD1. The germline V gene encodes CDR1 SEHNR and CDR2 FQNEAQ (reference sequence). This CDR3 is 16 amino acids long. After removal of 4 bases from V and 4 bases from J, the junction contained 9 bases not matched to a gene.

This clonotype was recorded many times. The rearrangement uses TRBV20-1 and TRBJ2-1; the D is unclear. The ends were cut back, 3 bases at V and 6 bases at J, with 9 bases in the middle. This CDR3 has 12 residues. Germline loops: CDR1 DFQATT, CDR2 SNEGSKA (reference sequence). The CDR3 sequence: CSARSPGNEQFF. The CDR3 region has the DNA TGCAGTGCTAGGTCCCCGGGCAATGAGCAGTTCTTC.

V and J are TRBV5-1 and TRBJ1-3; D uncertain. Germline CDR1 is SGHRS and CDR2 is YFSETQ. The CDR3 is 15 residues long. Trimming pared 4 bases from V and 0 bases from J, leaving 11 bases between. Here the CDR3 reads CASSPDSSSGNTIYF. The CDR3 nucleotides are TGCGCCAGCAGCCCAGACTCGAGCTCTGGAAACACCATATATTTT.

This clonotype has only a few counts. This chain connects TRBV6-2 or TRBV6-3 to TRBJ1-2; D unresolved. V lost 0 bases and J 5 bases, leaving 7 bases between the germline ends. This CDR3 has 13 amino acids. The V gene's germline CDR1 is MNHEY and CDR2 SVGEGT. The CDR3 DNA reads TGTGCCAGCAGTTACTCCGTTCAATATGGCTACACCTTC. Translating it yields CASSYSVQYGYTF.

This clonotype occurred many times. The chain links TRBV7-2 to TRBJ2-1; TRBD2 might be the D (5 bases). The CDR3 has 14 residues. Germline CDR1 and CDR2: SGHTA and FQGNSA. Trimming removed 3 bases from V and 6 bases from J, with 12 bases in between. CDR3 DNA: TGTGCCAGCAGCTTTGGGAGAACGGGCAATGAGCAGTTCTTC. Protein: CASSFGRTGNEQFF.

This clonotype has only a few counts. This sequence joins TRBV19 and TRBJ2-3; tentatively, D is TRBD2 (5 bases). The germline CDR1 and CDR2 sequences are LNHDA and SQIVND (reference sequence). The germline V and J ends were trimmed by 2 bases and 3 bases, with 6 bases remaining between them. The CDR3 is made up of 13 amino acids. Here the CDR3 DNA reads TGTGCCAGTAGTATACGGGGTACAGATACGCAGTATTTT. Protein sequence: CASSIRGTDTQYF. The whole variable domain, filled in from reference TRBV19 and TRBJ2-3, reads DGGITQSPKYLFRKEGQNVTLSCEQNLNHDAMYWYRQDPGQGLRLIYYSQIVNDFQKGDIAEGYSVSREKKESFPLTVTSAQKNPTAFYLCASSIRGTDTQYFGPGTRLTVL.

The sample holds many counts of this clonotype. The J gene is TRBJ2-3, the V gene TRBV24-1; TRBD2 is a possible D gene (7 bases). The length of the CDR3 is 16 residues. In germline, CDR1 is KGHDR, CDR2 SFDVKD. The V and J ends lost 3 bases and 2 bases respectively, with 14 bases between them. CDR3 in amino acids: CATSDPRGGATDTQYF. DNA of the CDR3: TGTGCCACCAGTGATCCCCGAGGGGGGGCCACAGATACGCAGTATTTT.

This clonotype was recorded at least ten times. V usage is TRBV7-3 and J usage is TRBJ2-2; tentatively, D is TRBD2 (6 bases). Germline V gene sequence: CDR1 SGHTA, CDR2 FQGTGA. The ends were cut back, 0 bases at V and 1 base at J, with 12 bases in the middle. The CDR3 is 17 residues long. In DNA form, the CDR3 reads TGTGCCAGCAGCTTAACTGGGACTGAAAAGAACACCGGGGAGCTGTTTTTT. Translation: CASSLTGTEKNTGELFF. Filled out from reference TRBV7-3 and TRBJ2-2, the complete variable domain reads GAGVSQTPSNKVTEKGKYVELRCDPISGHTALYWYRQSLGQGPEFLIYFQGTGAADDSGLPNDRFFAVRPEGSVSTLKIQRTERGDSAVYLCASSLTGTEKNTGELFFGEGSRLTVL.

Ten or more counts support this clonotype. The rearrangement joins TRBV5-1 to TRBJ2-7, with a tentative D call TRBD1 (6 bases). V lost 4 bases, J lost 1 base, and 15 bases lay in between. The V gene's germline CDR1 is SGHRS and CDR2 YFSETQ. CDR3 size: 15 residues. CDR3 residues: CASSLGQRLSYEQYF. DNA of the CDR3: TGCGCCAGCAGCCTAGGACAGAGACTTTCCTACGAGCAGTACTTC. Using reference TRBV5-1 and TRBJ2-7 for the parts outside the CDR3, the full variable domain is KAGVTQTPRYLIKTRGQQVTLSCSPISGHRSVSWYQQTPGQGLQFLFEYFSETQRNKGNFPGRFSGRQFSNSRSEMNVSTLELGDSALYLCASSLGQRLSYEQYFGPGTRLTVT.